A selection of T cell receptor beta chains follows, all from one sample in a study of T cells after yellow fever vaccination. TCRdb called the 5' RACE reads again in MiXCR, with one record for every CDR3 protein. The sample contains under 300,000 distinct CDR3 sequences, 10% to 15% of which appear only once. Sample: CD4+ T cells sorted from PBMCs, taken 45 days after the yellow fever booster vaccination. These receptors were taken from a man aged 25-45 years who received the YFV17D yellow fever vaccine. Both conserved end residues are part of each CDR3. D genes are given only for firm matches. Rows give clone size only sometimes, using once, few, many, or a class for an expanded clone.

d_gene	j_gene	v_gene	abundance	CDR3aa	CDR3nt
NA	TRBJ2-3	TRBV20-1	few	CSASHEVGTDTQYF	TGCAGTGCTAGCCACGAGGTGGGGACAGATACGCAGTATTTT
TRBD2	TRBJ2-1	TRBV10-3	few	CAIRESGRGYNEQFF	TGTGCCATCAGGGAGAGCGGGAGGGGCTACAATGAGCAGTTCTTC
NA	TRBJ2-5	TRBV5-1	few	CASRIIRETQYF	TGCGCCAGCAGGATAATCAGGGAGACCCAGTACTTC
NA	TRBJ2-3	TRBV5-1	few	CASSGSGSAQYF	TGCGCCAGCAGCGGGAGTGGAAGTGCGCAGTATTTT
TRBD2	TRBJ2-3	TRBV7-8	NA	CASSSLLAGLLASTDTQYF	TGTGCCAGCAGCTCCTTACTAGCGGGGCTACTAGCTAGCACAGATACGCAGTATTTT
NA	TRBJ2-6	TRBV9	few	CASSVYSGANVLTF	TGTGCCAGCAGCGTATATTCTGGGGCCAACGTCCTGACTTTC
NA	TRBJ1-4	TRBV7-2	few	CASSLSAVYEKLFF	TGTGCCAGCAGCTTATCGGCAGTCTACGAAAAACTGTTTTTT
TRBD2	TRBJ2-1	TRBV7-8	many	CASSSLVVTSGIYNEQFF	TGTGCCAGCAGTTCTTTGGTGGTAACTAGCGGGATTTACAATGAGCAGTTCTTC
TRBD1	TRBJ1-2	TRBV5-1	many	CASSSTGTGDGYTF	TGCGCCAGCAGCTCGACCGGGACAGGGGATGGCTACACCTTC
TRBD1	TRBJ1-1	TRBV12-3/TRBV12-4	NA	CASSFGQVNTEAFF	TGTGCCAGCAGTTTCGGACAGGTGAACACTGAAGCTTTCTTT
NA	TRBJ1-1	TRBV6-5	NA	CASSHARQKAFF	TGTGCCAGCAGCCATGCTCGGCAGAAAGCTTTCTTT
TRBD1	TRBJ2-7	TRBV28	few	CASNPDRVYEQYF	TGTGCCAGCAACCCGGACAGGGTCTACGAGCAGTACTTC
TRBD2	TRBJ2-1	TRBV29-1	NA	CSASLAGGNEQFF	TGCAGCGCCTCTTTAGCGGGAGGAAATGAGCAGTTCTTC
NA	TRBJ2-2	TRBV2	few	CASAPEGGGELFF	TGTGCCAGCGCCCCGGAGGGTGGCGGGGAGCTGTTTTTT
TRBD2	TRBJ2-2	TRBV7-2	NA	CASRAGEHTGELFF	TGTGCCAGCAGAGCGGGAGAGCACACCGGGGAGCTGTTTTTT
TRBD1	TRBJ1-4	TRBV5-1	few	CASREGTEEKLFF	TGCGCCAGCAGGGAGGGGACAGAAGAAAAACTGTTTTTT
TRBD2	TRBJ2-1	TRBV20-1	many	CSARDSLAGNEQFF	TGCAGTGCTAGAGACAGCCTAGCGGGCAATGAGCAGTTCTTC
NA	TRBJ1-2	TRBV6-5	NA	CASLNRVSYGYTF	TGTGCCAGCCTTAACCGGGTCTCTTATGGCTACACCTTC
NA	TRBJ1-2	TRBV19	few	CASSPNREYGYTF	TGTGCCAGTAGTCCAAACAGGGAATATGGCTACACCTTC
NA	TRBJ2-2	TRBV7-9	NA	CASSLEQRLLSGERFF	TGTGCCAGCAGCTTAGAACAGCGACTACTATCCGGGGAGCGGTTTTTT
TRBD1	TRBJ2-7	TRBV12-3/TRBV12-4	few	CASSFGDRVRDEQYF	TGTGCCAGCAGTTTCGGGGACAGGGTTCGCGACGAGCAGTACTTC
NA	TRBJ2-1	TRBV3-1	NA	CASRRGLSLEQFF	TGTGCCAGCAGACGCGGTCTAAGTCTTGAGCAGTTCTTC
TRBD2	TRBJ2-4	TRBV20-1	few	CSAWTPIRTSGRINIQYF	TGCAGTGCTTGGACCCCGATCCGGACTAGCGGGAGGATTAACATTCAGTACTTC
TRBD1	TRBJ1-4	TRBV15	NA	CATSRDRVGEKLFF	TGTGCCACCAGCAGGGACAGGGTCGGGGAAAAACTGTTTTTT
NA	TRBJ2-7	TRBV9	few	CASSAASGPFEQYF	TGTGCCAGCAGCGCCGCCTCGGGGCCTTTCGAGCAGTACTTC
NA	TRBJ2-7	TRBV20-1	NA	CSAPSDSPGHEQYF	TGCAGTGCTCCCTCGGACAGCCCGGGGCACGAGCAGTACTTC
NA	TRBJ2-5	TRBV10-3	many	CAISEGSPETQYF	TGTGCCATCAGTGAAGGTAGTCCAGAGACCCAGTACTTC
NA	TRBJ1-2	TRBV4-3	few	CASSQYPGEKPDYYGYTF	TGCGCCAGCAGCCAGTATCCGGGAGAAAAACCGGATTACTATGGCTACACCTTC
NA	TRBJ1-5	TRBV6-5	many	CASSYSWESNQPQHF	TGTGCCAGCAGTTACTCGTGGGAGAGCAATCAGCCCCAGCATTTT
NA	TRBJ2-3	TRBV4-3	few	CASSQKLLGRLPPDTQYF	TGCGCCAGCAGCCAAAAACTCTTGGGGAGACTACCTCCAGATACGCAGTATTTT
NA	TRBJ2-5	TRBV7-2	few	CASSYLLGAQYF	TGTGCCAGCAGCTACCTTTTGGGGGCCCAGTACTTC
NA	TRBJ1-5	TRBV7-6	NA	CASSSKQGNNQPQHF	TGTGCCAGCAGCTCCAAACAGGGAAACAATCAGCCCCAGCATTTT
NA	TRBJ2-7	TRBV7-2	NA	CASSLRTPAYEQYF	TGTGCCAGCAGCTTACGGACACCAGCCTACGAGCAGTACTTC
TRBD2	TRBJ2-3	TRBV7-2	NA	CASSTSGGTDTQYF	TGTGCCAGCAGCACTAGCGGGGGCACAGATACGCAGTATTTT
NA	TRBJ2-5	TRBV5-1	few	CASRGGTLGETQYF	TGCGCCAGCAGGGGCGGAACACTGGGGGAGACCCAGTACTTC
TRBD2	TRBJ2-1	TRBV10-2	many	CASQGGSLGDNEQFF	TGCGCCAGCCAGGGCGGGAGCCTAGGGGACAATGAGCAGTTCTTC
NA	TRBJ2-2	TRBV20-1	many	CSARCPNTGELFF	TGCAGTGCTAGATGTCCTAACACCGGGGAGCTGTTTTTT
NA	TRBJ1-1	TRBV4-2	NA	CASSQANKNTEAFF	TGTGCCAGCAGCCAAGCCAACAAGAACACTGAAGCTTTCTTT
TRBD1	TRBJ1-6	TRBV7-6	few	CASSLTGGSYNSPLHF	TGTGCCAGCAGCTTAACAGGGGGCTCCTATAATTCACCCCTCCACTTT
NA	TRBJ2-7	TRBV5-4	NA	CASSFGAEAEQYF	TGTGCCAGCAGCTTCGGGGCCGAGGCCGAGCAGTACTTC